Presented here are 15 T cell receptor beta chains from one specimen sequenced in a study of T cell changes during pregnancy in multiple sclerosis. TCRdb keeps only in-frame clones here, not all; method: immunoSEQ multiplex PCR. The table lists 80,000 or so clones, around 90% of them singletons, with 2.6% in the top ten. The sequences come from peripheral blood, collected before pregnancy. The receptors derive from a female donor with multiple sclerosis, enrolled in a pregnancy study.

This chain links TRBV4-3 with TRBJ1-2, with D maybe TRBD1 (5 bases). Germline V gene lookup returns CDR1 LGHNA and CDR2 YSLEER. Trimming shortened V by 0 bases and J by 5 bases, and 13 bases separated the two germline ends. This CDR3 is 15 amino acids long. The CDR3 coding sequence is TGCGCCAGCAGCCAAGAGGAGGGGAATCGGTATGGCTACACCTTC. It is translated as CASSQEEGNRYGYTF.

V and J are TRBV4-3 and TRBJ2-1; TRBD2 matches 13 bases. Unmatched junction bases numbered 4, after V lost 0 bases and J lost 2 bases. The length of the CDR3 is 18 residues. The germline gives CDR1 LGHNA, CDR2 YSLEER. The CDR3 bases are TGCGCCAGCAGCCAAGACAAACTAGCGGGAGGGCCCTACAATGAGCAGTTCTTC. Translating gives CASSQDKLAGGPYNEQFF.

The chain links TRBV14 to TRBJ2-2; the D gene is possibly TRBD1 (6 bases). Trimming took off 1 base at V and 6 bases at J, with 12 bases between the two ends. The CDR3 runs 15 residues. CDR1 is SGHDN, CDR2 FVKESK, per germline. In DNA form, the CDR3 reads TGTGCCAGCAGCCAAGTAGGCCAGGGGCCCGGGGAGCTGTTTTTT. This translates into CASSQVGQGPGELFF. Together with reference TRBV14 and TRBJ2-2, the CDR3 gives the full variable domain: EAGVTQFPSHSVIEKGQTVTLRCDPISGHDNLYWYRRVMGKEIKFLLHFVKESKQDESGMPNNRFLAERTGGTYSTLKVQPAELEDSGVYFCASSQVGQGPGELFFGEGSRLTVL.

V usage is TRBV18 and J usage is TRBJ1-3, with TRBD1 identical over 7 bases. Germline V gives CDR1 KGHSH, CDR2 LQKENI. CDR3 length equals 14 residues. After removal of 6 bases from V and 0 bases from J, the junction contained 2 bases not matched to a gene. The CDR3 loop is CASSGQLSGNTIYF. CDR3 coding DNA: TGTGCCAGCTCGGGACAGCTCTCTGGAAACACCATATATTTT.

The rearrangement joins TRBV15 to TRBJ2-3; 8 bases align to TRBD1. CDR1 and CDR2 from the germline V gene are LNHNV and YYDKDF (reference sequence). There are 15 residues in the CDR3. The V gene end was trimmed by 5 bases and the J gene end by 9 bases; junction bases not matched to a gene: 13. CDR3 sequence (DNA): TGTGCCACCAGCGGGCCACAGGGGGGACTGGGGACGCAGTATTTT. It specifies CATSGPQGGLGTQYF.

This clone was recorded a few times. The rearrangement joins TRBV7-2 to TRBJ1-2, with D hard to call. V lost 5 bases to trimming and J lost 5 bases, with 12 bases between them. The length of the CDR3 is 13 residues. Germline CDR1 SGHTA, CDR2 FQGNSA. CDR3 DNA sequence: TGTGCCAGCAGCCCTCCCTCCCCTTATGGCTACACCTTC. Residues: CASSPPSPYGYTF. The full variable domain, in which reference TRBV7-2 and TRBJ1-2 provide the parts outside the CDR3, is GAGVSQSPSNKVTEKGKDVELRCDPISGHTALYWYRQSLGQGLEFLIYFQGNSAPDKSGLPSDRFSAERTGGSVSTLTIQRTQQEDSAVYLCASSPPSPYGYTFGSGTRLTVV.

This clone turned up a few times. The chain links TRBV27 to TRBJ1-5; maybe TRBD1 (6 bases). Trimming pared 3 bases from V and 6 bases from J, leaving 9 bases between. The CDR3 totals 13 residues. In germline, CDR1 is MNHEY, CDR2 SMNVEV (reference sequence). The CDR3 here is CASSFLQGQPQHF. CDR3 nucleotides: TGTGCCAGCAGTTTTTTACAGGGTCAGCCCCAGCATTTT.

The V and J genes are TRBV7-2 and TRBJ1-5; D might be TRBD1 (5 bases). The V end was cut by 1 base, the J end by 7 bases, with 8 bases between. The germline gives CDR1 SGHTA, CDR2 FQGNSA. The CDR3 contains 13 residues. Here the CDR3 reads CASSLDRFQPQHF. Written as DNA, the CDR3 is TGTGCCAGCAGCTTAGACAGGTTCCAGCCCCAGCATTTT.

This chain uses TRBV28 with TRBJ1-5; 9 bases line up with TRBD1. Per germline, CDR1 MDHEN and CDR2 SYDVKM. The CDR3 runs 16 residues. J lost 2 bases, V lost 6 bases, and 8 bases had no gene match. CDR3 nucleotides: TGTGCCAGCAGCCCCTCGGGACAGGGTGGCAATCAGCCCCAGCATTTT. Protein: CASSPSGQGGNQPQHF.

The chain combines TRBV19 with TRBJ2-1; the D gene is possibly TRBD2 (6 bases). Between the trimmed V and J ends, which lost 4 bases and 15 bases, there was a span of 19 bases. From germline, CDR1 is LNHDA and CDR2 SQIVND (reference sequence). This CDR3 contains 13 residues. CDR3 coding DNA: TGTGCCAGTAGTACACGCCGACTAGATCAGCCGTTCTTC. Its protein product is CASSTRRLDQPFF. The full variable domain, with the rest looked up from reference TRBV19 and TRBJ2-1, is DGGITQSPKYLFRKEGQNVTLSCEQNLNHDAMYWYRQDPGQGLRLIYYSQIVNDFQKGDIAEGYSVSREKKESFPLTVTSAQKNPTAFYLCASSTRRLDQPFFGPGTRLTVL.

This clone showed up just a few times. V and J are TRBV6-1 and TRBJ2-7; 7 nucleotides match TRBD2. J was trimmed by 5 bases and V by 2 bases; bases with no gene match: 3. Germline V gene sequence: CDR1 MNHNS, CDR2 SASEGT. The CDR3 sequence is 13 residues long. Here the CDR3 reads CASSERGGHEQYF. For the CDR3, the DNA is TGTGCCAGCAGTGAAAGGGGAGGGCACGAGCAGTACTTC.

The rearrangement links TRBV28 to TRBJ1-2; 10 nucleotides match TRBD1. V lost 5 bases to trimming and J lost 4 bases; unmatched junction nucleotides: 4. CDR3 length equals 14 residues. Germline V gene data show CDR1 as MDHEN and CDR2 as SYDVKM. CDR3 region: CASSVTGGGYGYTF. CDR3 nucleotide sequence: TGTGCCAGCAGTGTGACAGGGGGCGGCTATGGCTACACCTTC.

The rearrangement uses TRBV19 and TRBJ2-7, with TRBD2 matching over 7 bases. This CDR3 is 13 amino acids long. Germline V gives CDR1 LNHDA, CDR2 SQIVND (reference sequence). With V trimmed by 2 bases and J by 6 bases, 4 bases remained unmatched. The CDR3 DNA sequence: TGTGCCAGTAGTATAACGGGAGGACCCGAGCAGTACTTC. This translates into CASSITGGPEQYF. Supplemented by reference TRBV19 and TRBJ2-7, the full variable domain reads DGGITQSPKYLFRKEGQNVTLSCEQNLNHDAMYWYRQDPGQGLRLIYYSQIVNDFQKGDIAEGYSVSREKKESFPLTVTSAQKNPTAFYLCASSITGGPEQYFGPGTRLTVT.

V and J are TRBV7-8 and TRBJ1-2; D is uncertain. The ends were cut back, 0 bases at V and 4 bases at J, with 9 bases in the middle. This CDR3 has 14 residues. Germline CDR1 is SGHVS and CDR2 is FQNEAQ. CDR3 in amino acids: CASSLAGTPYGYTF. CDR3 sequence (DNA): TGTGCCAGCAGCTTAGCGGGCACCCCCTATGGCTACACCTTC.

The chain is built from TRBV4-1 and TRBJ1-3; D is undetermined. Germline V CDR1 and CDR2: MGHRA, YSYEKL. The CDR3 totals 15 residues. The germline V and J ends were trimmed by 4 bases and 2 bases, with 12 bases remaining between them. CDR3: CASSRILLTGNTIYF. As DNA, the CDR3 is TGCGCCAGCAGCCGCATCCTACTAACTGGAAACACCATATATTTT.